This TCR beta chain was retrieved from a study of OX40 agonist ivuxolimab in advanced cancers. Study overall: The diagnoses of dose-escalation patients were hepatocellular carcinoma, melanoma, renal cell or head and neck cancer. Notes on the study in general: Low normalized T-cell clonal expansion was additionally recorded for some nonresponders.

This clone occurred a few times. Its antigen remains unknown. This CDR3 region has 15 residues. Germline assignment: CDR1 LGHNA and CDR2 YSLEER. With V trimmed by 1 base and J by 2 bases, 5 bases remained unmatched. Method: immunoSEQ multiplex PCR; TCRdb's copy keeps in-frame clones and lacks some. The data hold about 76,000 clones, with over 75% observed a single time. The receptor comes from an adult with an advanced solid tumor such as melanoma, head and neck, liver or kidney cancer. Specimen: CD4+ or CD8+ T cells sorted from blood, collected in a trial of the OX40 agonist ivuxolimab. This chain joins TRBV4-3 and TRBJ2-7, with 7 bases that match TRBD2. The CDR3: CASSQGLAVAYEQYF. DNA of the CDR3: TGCGCCAGCAGCCAAGGACTAGCAGTGGCCTACGAGCAGTACTTC.